This TCR beta chain was sequenced in a study of blood T cells in healthy people across ages. Alongside a J-beta primer mix, a sample-barcoded 5' primer served in a second PCR lasting 7 to 11 cycles. A single record per CDR3 protein comes from TCRdb applying MiXCR to the 5' RACE reads. This table holds hundreds of thousands of distinct CDR3 sequences, approximately 50% found once. This clonotype was observed once. This CDR3 region has 15 residues. Unmatched junction bases numbered 5, after V lost 0 bases and J lost 2 bases. CDR1 and CDR2 (germline): SGHRS, YFSETQ. The receptor was isolated from an older woman in good health. The sample consisted of blood. The chain links TRBV5-1 to TRBJ2-7, with 7 bases identical to TRBD1. CDR3 DNA sequence: TGCGCCAGCAGCTTGGGGGACAGCTTACCCTACGAGCAGTACTTC. Translated: CASSLGDSLPYEQYF.